The entry below describes one TCR beta chain. What it binds is not known. This specimen belongs to a study of response to subunit inactivated influenza vaccine. Overall study results and limits: With each seasonal influenza vaccination, the authors suggested, few new T cells are recruited.

The V gene lost 2 bases and the J gene lost 5 bases, with 10 bases spanning the gap. CDR1 is LNHNV, CDR2 YYDKDF, per germline (reference sequence). The CDR3 loop spans 13 amino acids. TCRdb independently ran MiXCR on the RT-PCR reads; one entry per CDR3 protein. The sample lists roughly 700,000 distinct CDR3 sequences, about 15% occurring once. This receptor was taken from a man aged 50-59 years who received an inactivated influenza vaccine. The specimen comprised PBMCs from blood, sampled roughly 2 weeks before vaccination. The rearrangement uses TRBV15 and TRBJ2-7; D uncertain. DNA of the CDR3: TGTGCCACCAGCAGACATGGGTTTAACGAGCAGTACTTC. Amino acid sequence: CATSRHGFNEQYF.